This T cell receptor (beta chain) is from a study of blood T cells in healthy people across ages. Through a sample-barcoded 5' primer and a J-beta primer mix, a second PCR was run for 7 to 11 cycles. TCRdb recomputed calls from the 5' RACE reads with MiXCR, one row per CDR3 protein. Among some 1.8 million distinct CDR3 sequences listed, 30% to 40% were seen once. The CDR3 loop spans 14 amino acids. CDR1 and CDR2 from the germline V gene are MNHEY and SVGEGT. Trimming removed 5 bases from V and 12 bases from J; junction bases left unmatched: 9. The receptor's source is a human donor in good health. V gene TRBV6-2 or TRBV6-3 combines with J gene TRBJ2-1, with TRBD1 identical over 11 bases. Sequences were obtained from blood. CDR3 loop: CASSLDRGPDRQFF. CDR3 DNA: TGTGCCAGCAGTCTGGACAGGGGGCCGGATCGGCAGTTCTTC.